These T cell receptor beta chains were read from a single sample in a study of T-cell reconstitution after alpha-beta-depleted transplantation in children. TCRdb processed the PCR reads anew with MiXCR; each CDR3 protein has one entry. The table records hundreds of thousands of distinct CDR3 sequences, 15% to 20% of them present only once. The sample in question was PBMCs, mostly from graft donor cells, obtained 360 days after TCRalphabeta/CD19-depleted stem cell transplant. The receptors stem from a male patient aged 2 to 10 who had a stem cell transplant for acute lymphoblastic leukemia, so the T cells may come from the graft donor. CDR3s include the opening cysteine and the closing phenylalanine or tryptophan. The D gene is left open where the match is weak. The size field is filled for only some rows; it gives once, few, many or a size class.

v_call	j_call	clone_size	d_call	cdr3_aa	cdr3_nt
TRBV12-3/TRBV12-4	TRBJ2-7	-	-	CTSSWGPLEPPLGYEQYF	TGTACCAGCAGTTGGGGACCTCTGGAACCGCCTCTAGGGTACGAGCAGTACTTC
TRBV30	TRBJ1-4	many	-	CAWSPRGARNEKLFF	TGTGCCTGGAGTCCCAGGGGAGCGAGGAATGAAAAACTGTTTTTT
TRBV14	TRBJ2-1	-	TRBD2	CASSQDHWTSGRGNEQFF	TGTGCCAGCAGCCAAGATCATTGGACTAGCGGGAGGGGGAATGAGCAGTTCTTC
TRBV12-3/TRBV12-4	TRBJ2-1	few	TRBD2	CASSPLAGVSYNEQFF	TGTGCCAGCAGCCCTCTAGCGGGAGTGTCCTACAATGAGCAGTTCTTC
TRBV27	TRBJ2-7	-	TRBD2	CASSLTGGSWYF	TGTGCCAGCAGTTTAACGGGGGGATCTTGGTACTTC
TRBV5-1	TRBJ2-3	many	TRBD2	CASSRAYGLAGDANTQYF	TGCGCCAGCAGCAGGGCCTATGGACTAGCGGGAGATGCAAATACGCAGTATTTT
TRBV28	TRBJ2-1	many	-	CASSTPGQSYNEQFF	TGTGCCAGCAGTACCCCGGGGCAGTCCTACAATGAGCAGTTCTTC
TRBV6-5	TRBJ1-2	few	-	CASSYSDWTASNYGYTF	TGTGCCAGCAGTTACTCGGATTGGACCGCTTCTAACTATGGCTACACCTTC
TRBV7-2	TRBJ2-3	-	TRBD1	CASSPLGQGNADTQYF	TGTGCCAGCAGCCCGCTCGGACAGGGTAACGCAGATACGCAGTATTTT
TRBV29-1	TRBJ2-2	few	-	CSVDRPTGELFF	TGCAGCGTTGACAGGCCCACCGGGGAGCTGTTTTTT
TRBV6-1	TRBJ2-6	-	-	CASSNPISSGANVLTF	TGTGCCAGCAGCAACCCAATCAGCTCTGGGGCCAACGTCCTGACTTTC
TRBV29-1	TRBJ2-1	-	-	CSVVGGNNEQFF	TGCAGCGTTGTAGGAGGGAACAATGAGCAGTTCTTC
TRBV10-3	TRBJ2-4	few	-	CAISFTENIQYF	TGTGCCATCAGTTTTACAGAAAACATTCAGTACTTC
TRBV4-3	TRBJ2-7	-	TRBD1	CASSPGQSSYEQYF	TGCGCCAGCAGCCCGGGACAGAGCTCCTACGAGCAGTACTTC
TRBV15	TRBJ2-7	-	-	CATSRGLGLWEQYF	TGTGCCACCAGCAGAGGTTTGGGCTTGTGGGAGCAGTACTTC
TRBV29-1	TRBJ2-3	many	TRBD2	CSGSTSGSTDTQYF	TGCAGCGGTTCGACTAGCGGGAGCACAGATACGCAGTATTTT
TRBV20-1	TRBJ2-5	many	TRBD1	CSARQGAQETQYF	TGCAGTGCTAGACAGGGGGCGCAAGAGACCCAGTACTTC
TRBV28	TRBJ2-5	few	-	CASSLSGGGAETQYF	TGTGCCAGCAGTTTATCCGGTGGGGGCGCGGAGACCCAGTACTTC
TRBV11-2	TRBJ2-3	few	TRBD2	CASSLDVSGSGIDTQYF	TGTGCCAGCAGCTTAGATGTGAGCGGGAGTGGTATCGATACGCAGTATTTT
TRBV28	TRBJ2-2	-	-	CASTPSIQDLVAGELFF	TGTGCCAGCACCCCCTCAATACAGGACCTTGTGGCCGGGGAGCTGTTTTTT
TRBV4-3	TRBJ2-7	few	-	CASSQDRSYPLNYEQYF	TGCGCCAGCAGCCAAGATCGCAGTTACCCACTTAACTACGAGCAGTACTTC
TRBV7-9	TRBJ2-7	-	-	CASSLATGLEEQYF	TGTGCCAGCAGCTTAGCGACAGGTCTAGAAGAGCAGTACTTC
TRBV20-1	TRBJ2-1	few	TRBD1	CSARDPRLRDRGLSRLGEQFF	TGCAGTGCTAGAGACCCCCGATTACGGGACAGGGGGCTCTCGAGGTTGGGTGAGCAGTTCTTC
TRBV4-1	TRBJ2-2	few	TRBD2	CASSQDGLAGRPGELFF	TGCGCCAGCAGCCAAGACGGGCTAGCGGGACGCCCCGGGGAGCTGTTTTTT
TRBV12-3/TRBV12-4	TRBJ2-7	many	-	CASSFQGFEQYF	TGTGCCAGCAGTTTCCAGGGGTTCGAGCAGTACTTC
TRBV4-1	TRBJ1-1	few	-	CASSQNSWKNTEAFF	TGCGCCAGCAGCCAAAACTCCTGGAAGAACACTGAAGCTTTCTTT
TRBV7-3	TRBJ2-3	-	-	CASRGTGDTQYF	TGTGCCAGCAGGGGGACGGGAGATACGCAGTATTTT
TRBV11-3	TRBJ2-3	many	TRBD2	CASSFRTSDNTDTQYF	TGTGCCAGCAGCTTCCGTACTAGCGACAACACAGATACGCAGTATTTT
TRBV4-2	TRBJ1-4	many	-	CASSQPGDGNEKLFF	TGTGCCAGCAGCCAACCAGGGGACGGTAATGAAAAACTGTTTTTT
TRBV28	TRBJ2-5	few	-	CASSLGALSETQYF	TGTGCCAGCAGTTTAGGGGCCCTAAGTGAGACCCAGTACTTC
TRBV11-1	TRBJ2-1	-	TRBD2	CASSLGQGLAGGDEQFF	TGTGCCAGCAGCTTAGGTCAGGGACTAGCGGGAGGCGATGAGCAGTTCTTC
TRBV29-1	TRBJ2-7	few	TRBD2	CSGRGTSGGYEQYF	TGCAGCGGGCGTGGGACTAGCGGGGGCTACGAGCAGTACTTC
TRBV4-3	TRBJ2-3	many	TRBD1	CASSHPRDRGPDTQYF	TGCGCCAGCAGCCACCCCCGGGACAGGGGTCCAGATACGCAGTATTTT
TRBV27	TRBJ1-2	few	-	CASSNDKIHGYTF	TGTGCCAGCAGCAACGACAAGATCCATGGCTACACCTTC
TRBV4-1	TRBJ1-5	-	-	CASSHGQRTEGWPQHF	TGCGCCAGCAGCCATGGTCAACGGACAGAAGGTTGGCCCCAGCATTTT
TRBV27	TRBJ2-1	-	-	CASSLLGGGSYNEQFF	TGTGCCAGCAGTTTACTCGGGGGCGGCTCCTACAATGAGCAGTTCTTC
TRBV19	TRBJ2-7	few	TRBD2	CASSMSPSGFDYEQYF	TGTGCCAGTAGTATGTCCCCTAGCGGATTCGACTACGAGCAGTACTTC
TRBV4-3	TRBJ2-2	-	-	CASSLGTHQNTGELFF	TGCGCCAGCAGCCTAGGGACTCACCAGAACACCGGGGAGCTGTTTTTT
TRBV20-1	TRBJ2-7	few	TRBD2	CSARTSGTYEQYF	TGCAGTGCTAGAACTAGCGGCACCTACGAGCAGTACTTC